The 20 T cell receptor beta chains given below trace back to one sample, sequenced in a study of blood T cell repertoires in COVID-19. Profiled with immunoSEQ multiplex PCR; TCRdb holds only in-frame clones, not every one. The data show fewer than 90,000 clones, about 88% seen once. Sample: peripheral blood. The receptors here all came from a man between 65 and 80 years old with active COVID-19.

The V and J genes are TRBV27 and TRBJ2-7; 7 nucleotides match TRBD2. In germline, CDR1 is MNHEY, CDR2 SMNVEV (reference sequence). The junction had 10 bases not matched to a gene; V was cut back by 3 bases and J by 5 bases. The CDR3 has 15 amino acids. DNA of the CDR3: TGTGCCAGCAGTTTGGGACCCGCGGGGGTCGACGAGCAGTACTTC. It is translated as CASSLGPAGVDEQYF.

The chain couples TRBV6-1 to TRBJ2-3, with 12 bases aligning to TRBD2. Looked up from germline, CDR1 is MNHNS and CDR2 is SASEGT. This CDR3 region has 16 residues. Germline trimming cut 1 base from V and 4 bases from J; bases unmatched to any gene: 3. The CDR3 DNA follows: TGTGCCAGCAGTGAAGTCCTAGCGGGAGGGGCAGATACGCAGTATTTT. This translates into CASSEVLAGGADTQYF.

This clone was counted between two and nine times. The chain joins TRBV5-1 to TRBJ2-2; TRBD2 matches 8 bases. Trimming cost V 3 bases and J 4 bases; bases outside gene matches: 8. Germline CDR1 SGHRS, CDR2 YFSETQ. CDR3 length equals 16 residues. In nucleotides, the CDR3 is TGCGCCAGCAGCTGGCGGGGGGCCTGGGGCACCGGGGAGCTGTTTTTT. Encoded protein: CASSWRGAWGTGELFF. The complete variable domain, with remaining parts taken from reference TRBV5-1 and TRBJ2-2, reads KAGVTQTPRYLIKTRGQQVTLSCSPISGHRSVSWYQQTPGQGLQFLFEYFSETQRNKGNFPGRFSGRQFSNSRSEMNVSTLELGDSALYLCASSWRGAWGTGELFFGEGSRLTVL.

This chain uses TRBV7-2 with TRBJ1-5, with 8 bases that match TRBD1. The CDR3 sequence is 18 residues long. The germline V gene encodes CDR1 SGHTA and CDR2 FQGNSA. The V segment lost 5 bases and the J segment 2 bases; nucleotides outside the gene matches: 14. DNA of the CDR3: TGTGCCAGCAGCCCGAACTTGGGACAGGCCTGGGGCAATCAGCCCCAGCATTTT. This encodes CASSPNLGQAWGNQPQHF.

The chain is built from TRBV4-2 and TRBJ2-1; no definite D call. The CDR3 spans 13 residues. The V end was cut by 2 bases, the J end by 7 bases, with 9 bases between. CDR1 LGHNA and CDR2 YNFKEQ come from the germline V gene. The CDR3 here is CASSQQYGNEQFF. DNA for the CDR3: TGTGCCAGCAGCCAACAATACGGGAATGAGCAGTTCTTC.

The rearrangement links TRBV5-1 to TRBJ2-1, with D uncertain. CDR3 length equals 12 residues. The germline CDR1 and CDR2 sequences are SGHRS and YFSETQ. The V end was cut by 4 bases, the J end by 5 bases, with 7 bases between. The CDR3 here is CASSPPHNEQFF. The CDR3 DNA follows: TGCGCCAGCAGCCCTCCTCACAATGAGCAGTTCTTC.

This chain links TRBV6-2 or TRBV6-3 with TRBJ1-6; D not resolved. Per the germline V gene, CDR1 is MNHEY and CDR2 is SVGEGT. With 2 bases removed from V and 9 bases from J, the gap between germline ends came to 8 bases. This CDR3 contains 13 residues. The CDR3: CASSYVAGSPLHF. As DNA, the CDR3 is TGTGCCAGCAGTTACGTGGCAGGTTCACCCCTCCACTTT.

This clone was found a few times. The chain carries TRBV9 and TRBJ1-6; 7 nucleotides line up with TRBD1. Germline lookup yields CDR1 SGDLS and CDR2 YYNGEE. The CDR3 runs 14 residues. Trimming cost V 4 bases and J 5 bases; bases outside gene matches: 3. CDR3 nucleotide sequence: TGTGCCAGCAGCCCGGACAGGAATAATTCACCCCTCCACTTT. Translating it yields CASSPDRNNSPLHF.

This chain joins TRBV6-2 or TRBV6-3 and TRBJ2-7; 7 bases map to TRBD2. Germline V lookup: CDR1 MNHEY, CDR2 SVGEGT. V lost 5 bases to trimming and J lost 2 bases; unmatched junction nucleotides: 6. This CDR3 is 14 amino acids long. The CDR3 reads CASSPPLATYEQYF. In DNA form, the CDR3 reads TGTGCCAGCAGTCCCCCACTAGCGACCTACGAGCAGTACTTC.

The gene calls are TRBV9 and TRBJ2-1; 7 nucleotides line up with TRBD2. Losses at the gene ends were 2 bases for V and 5 bases for J; bases not matched to a gene: 4. The CDR3 length is 14 residues. CDR1 SGDLS and CDR2 YYNGEE come from the germline V gene. The CDR3 sequence is CASSVGLADNEQFF. DNA for the CDR3: TGTGCCAGCAGCGTTGGGCTAGCGGACAATGAGCAGTTCTTC. Full variable domain (missing parts from reference TRBV9 and TRBJ2-1): DSGVTQTPKHLITATGQRVTLRCSPRSGDLSVYWYQQSLDQGLQFLIQYYNGEERAKGNILERFSAQQFPDLHSELNLSSLELGDSALYFCASSVGLADNEQFFGPGTRLTVL.

This clone was recorded only once. This chain connects TRBV6-6 to TRBJ1-4; D not resolved. The CDR3 covers 12 residues. Trimming removed 2 bases from V and 4 bases from J, with 2 bases in between. CDR1 MNHNY and CDR2 SVGAGI come from the germline V gene (reference sequence). The CDR3 loop reads CASSYLNEKLFF. CDR3 coding DNA: TGTGCCAGCAGTTACCTTAATGAAAAACTGTTTTTT.

The V gene is TRBV9, the J gene TRBJ2-3, with D possibly TRBD2 on 7 matching bases. Looked up from germline, CDR1 is SGDLS and CDR2 is YYNGEE. V was trimmed by 0 bases and J by 1 base, leaving 15 bases between them. The CDR3 totals 17 residues. CDR3 in DNA: TGTGCCAGCAGCGTAGAGGGGGTCGGACTAGGCACAGATACGCAGTATTTT. Residues: CASSVEGVGLGTDTQYF.

CDR3 sequence reads: CASSPTSGRRGEQFF. The DNA for the CDR3 is TGTGCCAGCAGCCCAACTAGCGGGAGGCGGGGTGAGCAGTTCTTC. This chain connects TRBV28 to TRBJ2-1; 12 nucleotides align to TRBD2. V shed 6 bases, J shed 9 bases, and the junction held 9 bases outside the gene matches. CDR3 length equals 15 residues. Germline V lookup: CDR1 MDHEN, CDR2 SYDVKM.

Only one count was recorded for this clone. The J gene is TRBJ1-1, the V gene TRBV4-1; D is undetermined. Trimming took 3 bases from V and 1 from J, leaving 6 bases between them. The CDR3 totals 13 residues. Germline V lookup: CDR1 MGHRA, CDR2 YSYEKL. Written as DNA, the CDR3 is TGCGCCAGCAGCCAGACGGGGAACACTGAAGCTTTCTTT. It specifies CASSQTGNTEAFF.

This sequence joins TRBV11-2 and TRBJ2-7; 8 bases are shared with TRBD1. Trimming took 4 bases from V and 2 from J; bases not matched to a gene: 7. CDR3 length equals 15 residues. Germline V lookup: CDR1 SGHAT, CDR2 FQNNGV. CDR3 in DNA: TGTGCCAGCAGCTCCCGGGACAGGAACCCCTACGAGCAGTACTTC. Translating it yields CASSSRDRNPYEQYF.

This chain connects TRBV28 to TRBJ2-7, with TRBD1 identical over 7 bases. The CDR3 contains 14 residues. Germline CDR1 and CDR2: MDHEN and SYDVKM. Trimming took 6 bases from V and 4 from J; bases not matched to a gene: 9. CDR3 region: CASRPPGQNYEQYF. The CDR3 bases are TGTGCCAGCAGACCGCCGGGACAGAATTACGAGCAGTACTTC.

V gene TRBV7-3 combines with J gene TRBJ1-1, with 10 bases identical to TRBD1. Germline lookup yields CDR1 SGHTA and CDR2 FQGTGA. The J segment lost 0 bases and the V segment lost 5 bases, leaving 3 bases of the junction unmatched. The CDR3 runs to 15 residues. In DNA form, the CDR3 reads TGTGCCAGCAGCCACGGGACAGGGGTGAACACTGAAGCTTTCTTT. This translates into CASSHGTGVNTEAFF.

The rearrangement joins TRBV5-1 to TRBJ2-7; 10 positions match TRBD2. The J segment lost 7 bases and the V segment lost 0 bases, leaving 10 bases of the junction unmatched. The CDR3 spans 16 residues. Germline V gives CDR1 SGHRS, CDR2 YFSETQ. This CDR3 is CASSLAVLAGVGEQYF. CDR3 coding DNA: TGCGCCAGCAGCTTGGCTGTGCTAGCGGGAGTTGGGGAGCAGTACTTC.

The chain has TRBV5-4 and TRBJ2-5; TRBD2 agrees at 9 bases. Germline V gene lookup returns CDR1 SGHNT and CDR2 YYREEE (reference sequence). The CDR3 extends over 17 amino acids. Trimming removed 4 bases from V and 5 bases from J; junction bases left unmatched: 15. CDR3 loop: CASSPPLAGGGGETQYF. The CDR3 DNA sequence: TGTGCCAGCAGCCCCCCTCTCGCGGGAGGGGGTGGGGAGACCCAGTACTTC. Full variable domain (remainder filled in from reference TRBV5-4 and TRBJ2-5): ETGVTQSPTHLIKTRGQQVTLRCSSQSGHNTVSWYQQALGQGPQFIFQYYREEENGRGNFPPRFSGLQFPNYSSELNVNALELDDSALYLCASSPPLAGGGGETQYFGPGTRLLVL.

This chain uses TRBV4-1 with TRBJ2-7; 13 nucleotides line up with TRBD2. There are 17 residues in the CDR3. Germline V gene lookup returns CDR1 MGHRA and CDR2 YSYEKL. V gave up 0 bases and J gave up 4 bases; unmatched junction bases: 6. CDR3: CASSQDRTSGRGYEQYF. CDR3 sequence (DNA): TGCGCCAGCAGCCAAGATCGGACTAGCGGGAGAGGGTACGAGCAGTACTTC.